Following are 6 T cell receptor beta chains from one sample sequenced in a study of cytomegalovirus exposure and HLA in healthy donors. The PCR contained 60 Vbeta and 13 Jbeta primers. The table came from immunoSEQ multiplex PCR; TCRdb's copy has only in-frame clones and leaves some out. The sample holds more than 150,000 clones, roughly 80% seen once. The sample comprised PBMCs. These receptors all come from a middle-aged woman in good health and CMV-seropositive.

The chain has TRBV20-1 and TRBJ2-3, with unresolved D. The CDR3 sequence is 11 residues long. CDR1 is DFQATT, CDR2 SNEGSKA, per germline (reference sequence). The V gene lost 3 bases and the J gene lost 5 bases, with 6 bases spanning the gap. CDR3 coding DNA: TGCAGTGCTAGCAGGTTAGATACGCAGTATTTT. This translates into CSASRLDTQYF.

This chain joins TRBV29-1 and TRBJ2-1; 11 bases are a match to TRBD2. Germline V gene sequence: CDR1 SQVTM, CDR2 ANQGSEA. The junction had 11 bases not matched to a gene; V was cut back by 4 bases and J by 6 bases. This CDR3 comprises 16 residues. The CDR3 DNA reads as TGCAGCGTTGCTAGCGGGAGGACCACCTACGGCAATGAGCAGTTCTTC. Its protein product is CSVASGRTTYGNEQFF.

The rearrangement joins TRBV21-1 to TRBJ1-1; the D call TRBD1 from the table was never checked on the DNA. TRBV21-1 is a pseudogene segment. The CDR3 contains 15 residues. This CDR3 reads CASSSSGTGGSEAFF. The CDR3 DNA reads TGTGCCAGCAGCTCTTCCGGGACAGGGGGCTCTGAAGCTTTCTTT.

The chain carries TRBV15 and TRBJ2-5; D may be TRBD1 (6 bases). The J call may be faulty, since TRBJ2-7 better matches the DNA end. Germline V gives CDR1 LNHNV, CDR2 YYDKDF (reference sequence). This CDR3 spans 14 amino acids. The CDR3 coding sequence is TGTGCCACCAGCAGAGTAGGGGGTCAACACGAGCAGTACTTC. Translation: CATSRVGGQHEQYF.

CDR3 in amino acids: CASSEGRQGRSPLHF. DNA for the CDR3: TGTGCCAGCAGTGAAGGGAGACAGGGCCGTTCACCCCTCCACTTT. This chain connects TRBV2 to TRBJ1-6, with 7 bases fitting TRBD1. This CDR3 has 15 amino acids. CDR1 SNHLY and CDR2 FYNNEI come from the germline V gene. With V trimmed by 1 base and J by 9 bases, 6 bases remained unmatched.

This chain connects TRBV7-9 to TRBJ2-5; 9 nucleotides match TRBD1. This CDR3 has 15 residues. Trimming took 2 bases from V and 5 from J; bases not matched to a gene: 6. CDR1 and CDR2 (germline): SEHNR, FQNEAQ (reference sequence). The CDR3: CASSLQGQGRETQYF. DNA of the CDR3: TGTGCCAGCAGCTTACAAGGACAGGGGAGGGAGACCCAGTACTTC.